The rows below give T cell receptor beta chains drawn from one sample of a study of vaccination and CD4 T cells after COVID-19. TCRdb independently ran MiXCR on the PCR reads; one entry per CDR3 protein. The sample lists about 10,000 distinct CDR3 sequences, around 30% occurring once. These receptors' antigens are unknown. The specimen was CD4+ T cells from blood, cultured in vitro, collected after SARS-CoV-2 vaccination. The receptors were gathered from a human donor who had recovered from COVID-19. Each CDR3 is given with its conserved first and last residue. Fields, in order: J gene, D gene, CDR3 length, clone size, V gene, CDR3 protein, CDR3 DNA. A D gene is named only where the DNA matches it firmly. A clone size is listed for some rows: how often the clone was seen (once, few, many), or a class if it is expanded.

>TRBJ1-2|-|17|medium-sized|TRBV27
CASSSLRPSGTLYGYTF
TGTGCCAGCAGTTCCCTAAGACCCTCCGGGACTCTCTATGGCTACACCTTC
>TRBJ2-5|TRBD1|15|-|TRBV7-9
CASSSAGTGLETQYF
TGTGCCAGCAGCTCAGCCGGGACAGGGCTTGAGACCCAGTACTTC
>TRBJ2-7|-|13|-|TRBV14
CASSHVRLLEQYF
TGTGCCAGCAGCCATGTCCGTCTGCTCGAGCAGTACTTC
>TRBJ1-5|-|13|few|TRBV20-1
CSAHRGGRQPQHF
TGCAGTGCCCATCGGGGGGGAAGGCAGCCCCAGCATTTT
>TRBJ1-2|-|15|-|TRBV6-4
CASSDSAEANYGYTF
TGTGCCAGCAGTGACTCTGCAGAAGCTAACTATGGCTACACCTTC
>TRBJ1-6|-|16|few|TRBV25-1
CASSDHSPMLNSPLHF
TGTGCCAGCAGTGATCACAGCCCGATGTTGAATTCACCCCTCCACTTT
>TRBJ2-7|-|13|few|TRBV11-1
CASSFYGIGLQYF
TGTGCCAGCAGCTTTTACGGGATTGGGTTGCAGTACTTC
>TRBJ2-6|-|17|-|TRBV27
CASSSQGRSSGANVLTF
TGTGCCAGCAGTTCACAGGGACGGTCTTCTGGGGCCAACGTCCTGACTTTC
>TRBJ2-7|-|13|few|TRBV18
CASSPPLGHEQYF
TGTGCCAGCTCACCACCCTTGGGCCACGAGCAGTACTTC
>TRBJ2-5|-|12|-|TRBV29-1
CSVVGDRLSQYF
TGCAGCGTTGTAGGCGACAGGCTGTCTCAGTACTTC
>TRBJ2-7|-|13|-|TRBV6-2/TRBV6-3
CATNLLREHEQYF
TGTGCCACCAACCTCTTACGGGAGCACGAGCAGTACTTC
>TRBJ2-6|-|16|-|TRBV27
CASSLGSGAGANILTF
TGTGCCAGCAGTTTAGGCTCGGGGGCCGGGGCCAACATCCTGACTTTC
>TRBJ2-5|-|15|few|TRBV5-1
CASSQRRPSQETQYF
TGCGCCAGCAGCCAGAGGAGGCCGTCCCAAGAGACCCAGTACTTC
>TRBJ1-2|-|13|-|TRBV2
CASSVEAGYGYTF
TGTGCCAGCAGTGTAGAGGCAGGGTATGGCTACACCTTC
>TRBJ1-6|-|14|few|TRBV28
CASRGGGINSPLHF
TGTGCCAGCAGGGGGGGGGGAATAAATTCACCCCTCCACTTT
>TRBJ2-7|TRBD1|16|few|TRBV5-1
CASSPGTGALSYEQYF
TGCGCCAGCAGCCCCGGGACAGGGGCTTTGTCCTACGAGCAGTACTTC
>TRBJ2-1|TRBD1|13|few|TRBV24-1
CATRDSSYNEQFF
TGTGCCACAAGGGACAGCTCCTACAATGAGCAGTTCTTC
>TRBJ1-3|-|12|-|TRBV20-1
CSAPGSGNTIYF
TGCAGTGCCCCCGGGAGTGGAAACACCATATATTTT
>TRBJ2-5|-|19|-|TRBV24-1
CATSEAAGRPGTSRWTQYF
TGTGCCACCAGTGAGGCTGCGGGCCGCCCCGGGACCTCAAGATGGACCCAGTACTTC
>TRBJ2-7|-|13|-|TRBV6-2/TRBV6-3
CASSPRVNYEQYF
TGTGCCAGCAGTCCCCGGGTTAACTACGAGCAGTACTTC
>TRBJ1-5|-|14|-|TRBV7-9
CASSSYDIDQPQHF
TGTGCCAGCAGCTCTTATGACATAGATCAGCCCCAGCATTTT
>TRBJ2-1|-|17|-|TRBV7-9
CASSLALVGYTYNGQFF
TGTGCCAGCAGCTTGGCTTTGGTGGGGTACACCTACAATGGGCAGTTCTTC
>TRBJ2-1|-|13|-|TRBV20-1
CSANKPTNLEQFF
TGCAGTGCTAACAAACCAACGAACCTGGAGCAGTTCTTC
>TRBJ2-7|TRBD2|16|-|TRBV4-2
CASSQAGTSGSSEQYF
TGTGCCAGCAGCCAAGCCGGGACTAGCGGGAGCTCCGAGCAGTACTTC
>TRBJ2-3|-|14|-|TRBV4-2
CASSRLSVADTQYF
TGTGCCAGCAGCCGACTGAGCGTTGCAGATACGCAGTATTTT
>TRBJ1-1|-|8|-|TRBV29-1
CSANEAFF
TGCAGCGCTAATGAAGCTTTCTTT
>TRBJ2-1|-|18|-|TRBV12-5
CASGLVWPGTATYNEQFF
TGTGCTAGTGGTTTGGTTTGGCCTGGGACCGCTACTTACAATGAGCAGTTCTTC
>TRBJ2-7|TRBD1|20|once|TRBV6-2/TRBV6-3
CASSYSRSAQGQGRMYEQYF
TGTGCCAGCAGTTACTCAAGATCGGCCCAGGGACAGGGAAGAATGTACGAGCAGTACTTC
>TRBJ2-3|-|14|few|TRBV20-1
CSARGWGYTDTQYF
TGCAGTGCTAGGGGCTGGGGTTACACAGATACGCAGTATTTT
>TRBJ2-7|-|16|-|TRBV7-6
CASSASDSFSSYEQYF
TGTGCCAGCAGCGCCTCGGACAGCTTTAGCTCCTACGAGCAGTACTTC
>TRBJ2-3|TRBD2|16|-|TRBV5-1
CASSLVSASGTDTQYF
TGCGCCAGCAGCTTGGTATCGGCTAGCGGGACAGATACGCAGTATTTT
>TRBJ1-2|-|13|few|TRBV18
CASSAQDQYGYTF
TGTGCCAGCTCAGCACAGGACCAATATGGCTACACCTTC
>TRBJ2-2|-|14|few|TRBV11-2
CASSLDPGRRELFF
TGTGCCAGCAGCTTAGATCCGGGGAGAAGGGAGCTGTTTTTT
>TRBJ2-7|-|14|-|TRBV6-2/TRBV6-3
CASSFDRPKYEQYF
TGTGCCAGCAGCTTTGACAGGCCCAAATACGAGCAGTACTTC
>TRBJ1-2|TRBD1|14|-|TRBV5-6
CASSRPGGETGYTF
TGTGCCAGCAGCAGGCCAGGGGGGGAAACGGGCTACACCTTC
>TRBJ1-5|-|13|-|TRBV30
CAWGETSNQPQHF
TGTGCCTGGGGGGAAACAAGCAATCAGCCCCAGCATTTT
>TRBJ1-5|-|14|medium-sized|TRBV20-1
CSADRSLNNQPQHF
TGCAGCGCCGACAGGTCCCTTAACAATCAGCCCCAGCATTTT
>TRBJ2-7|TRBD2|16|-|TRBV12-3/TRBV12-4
CASSPRLAGLSYEQYF
TGTGCCAGCAGCCCTAGACTAGCGGGACTCTCCTACGAGCAGTACTTC
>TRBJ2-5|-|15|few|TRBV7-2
CASSQSPRHQETQYF
TGTGCCAGCAGCCAATCACCTAGACACCAAGAGACCCAGTACTTC
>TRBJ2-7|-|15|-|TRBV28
CASSFQPTISYEQYF
TGTGCCAGCAGTTTTCAGCCTACCATATCCTACGAGCAGTACTTC
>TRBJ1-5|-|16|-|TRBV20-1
CSAPPARAGGNQPQHF
TGCAGTGCCCCCCCTGCCCGGGCGGGGGGCAATCAGCCCCAGCATTTT
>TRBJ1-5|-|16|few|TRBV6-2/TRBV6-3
CASSPGGASSNQPQHF
TGTGCCAGCAGCCCCGGCGGGGCTTCGAGCAATCAGCCCCAGCATTTT
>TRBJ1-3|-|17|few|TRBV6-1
CASSPTLGGGSGNTIYF
TGTGCCAGCAGCCCAACCTTAGGGGGAGGCTCTGGAAACACCATATATTTT
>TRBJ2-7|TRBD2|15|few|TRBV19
CASSKGTSALYEQYF
TGTGCCAGTAGTAAGGGGACTAGCGCCCTCTACGAGCAGTACTTC
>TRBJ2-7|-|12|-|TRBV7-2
CASSPRSHEQYF
TGTGCCAGCAGCCCCCGATCCCACGAGCAGTACTTC
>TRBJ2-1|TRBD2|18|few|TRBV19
CASSIEGGLAGVYNEQFF
TGTGCCAGTAGTATAGAGGGGGGACTAGCGGGTGTCTACAATGAGCAGTTCTTC
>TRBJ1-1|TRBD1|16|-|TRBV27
CASSPFGRGRVTEAFF
TGTGCCAGCAGCCCCTTCGGCAGGGGGCGCGTCACTGAAGCTTTCTTT